Below, 18 T cell receptor beta chains from the same sample are listed, as sequenced in a study of CD8+CD57+ T cells in acquired aplastic anemia. Genomic DNA templated the TCR beta VDJ and CDR3 profiling. A single record per CDR3 protein comes from TCRdb applying MiXCR to the reads. Of about 190,000 distinct CDR3 sequences listed, less than 65% are singletons. Sequenced sample: sorted CD4+, CD8+, or CD8+CD57+ T cells (not recorded which) from PBMCs. These receptors all come from a human donor in good health, serving as a control.

The chain couples TRBV7-3 to TRBJ2-7; TRBD2 matches 8 bases. With V trimmed by 8 bases and J by 0 bases, 15 bases remained unmatched. The CDR3 spans 17 residues. Per germline, CDR1 SGHTA and CDR2 FQGTGA. Here the CDR3 DNA reads TGTGCCAGCTCACCACCGCCGGGGGGGCCAGGCTCCTACGAGCAGTACTTC. Its protein is CASSPPPGGPGSYEQYF.

The rearrangement uses TRBV29-1 and TRBJ2-1; no clear D gene. The germline V gene has CDR1 SQVTM and CDR2 ANQGSEA. V dropped 3 bases and J dropped 5 bases, with 23 bases sitting between them. CDR3 length equals 17 residues. The CDR3: CSVDGGYTQGSNNEQFF. The CDR3 region has the DNA TGCAGCGTTGATGGCGGCTATACGCAAGGGTCGAACAATGAGCAGTTCTTC.

For this clonotype: A much larger clone lies one base from this, so it may be a read error. The chain joins TRBV11-2 to TRBJ2-5, with TRBD2 matching 11 bases. The CDR3 runs to 16 residues. Germline CDR1 and CDR2: SGHAT and FQNNGV. The V segment lost 3 bases and the J segment 6 bases; nucleotides outside the gene matches: 9. This CDR3 is CASSLWLAGGQKTQYF. CDR3 sequence (DNA): TGTGCCAGCAGCTTGTGGCTAGCGGGGGGACAAAAGACCCAGTACTTC.

This clonotype was observed at least ten times. The chain combines TRBV6-6 with TRBJ1-5, with a tentative D call TRBD1 (6 bases). CDR1 MNHNY and CDR2 SVGAGI come from the germline V gene (reference sequence). The CDR3 spans 15 residues. V was clipped by 5 bases and J by 2 bases, with 13 bases between them. CDR3 sequence (DNA): TGTGCCAGCAGTAAACAGGGTGTTGGCAATCAGCCCCAGCATTTT. Its translation: CASSKQGVGNQPQHF.

As for this clonotype: This may arise from a read error, as a much more abundant clone is one base away. The chain has TRBV7-3 and TRBJ2-4; no reliable D call. This CDR3 has 13 amino acids. Trimming removed 0 bases from V and 6 bases from J, with 6 bases in between. Germline loops: CDR1 SGHTA, CDR2 FQGTGA. The CDR3 here is CASSLTRGNIQYF. For the CDR3, the DNA is TGTGCCAGCAGCTTAACTAGAGGAAACATTCAGTACTTC.

The chain employs TRBV19 and TRBJ1-1; D perhaps matches TRBD1 (5 bases). Germline loops: CDR1 LNHDA, CDR2 SQIVND (reference sequence). With 5 bases removed from V and 0 bases from J, the gap between germline ends came to 16 bases. The CDR3 has 16 residues. The CDR3 region has the DNA TGTGCCAGTAGTGCTGACAGCGCCCCGATGAACACTGAAGCTTTCTTT. Protein product: CASSADSAPMNTEAFF.

This clonotype was seen many times. The genes are TRBV15 and TRBJ1-1; D is perhaps TRBD1 (6 bases). Per the germline V gene, CDR1 is LNHNV and CDR2 is YYDKDF (reference sequence). The CDR3 runs to 15 residues. Between the trimmed V and J ends, which lost 4 bases and 4 bases, there was a span of 16 bases. CDR3 DNA: TGTGCCACCAGCACAATTCCGGGGGGCATCACTGAAGCTTTCTTT. Translation gives CATSTIPGGITEAFF.

This clonotype was recorded a few times. V is TRBV7-2 and J is TRBJ2-7; D may be TRBD1 (6 bases). CDR3 length: 14 amino acids. Looked up from germline, CDR1 is SGHTA and CDR2 is FQGNSA. Trimming removed 8 bases from V and 3 bases from J, with 17 bases in between. The CDR3 loop reads CASEQGRNFYEQYF. CDR3 in DNA: TGTGCCAGCGAACAGGGTCGTAATTTCTACGAGCAGTACTTC.

The chain recombines TRBV20-1 with TRBJ1-5; 9 nucleotides agree with TRBD1. The CDR3 totals 14 residues. With V trimmed by 6 bases and J by 7 bases, 10 bases remained unmatched. Germline lookup yields CDR1 DFQATT and CDR2 SNEGSKA (reference sequence). The CDR3 DNA reads TGCAGTGCACCTCCCGGGACAGGGCAGCAGCCCCAGCATTTT. Translated, it gives CSAPPGTGQQPQHF.

This clonotype showed up many times. V usage is TRBV12-3 or TRBV12-4 and J usage is TRBJ2-7; D possibly corresponds to TRBD1 (5 bases). The V end lost 2 bases, the J end lost 7 bases, and 6 bases lay between the germline ends. The CDR3 has 11 residues. The CDR3 region is CASSLKGEQYF. CDR3 DNA: TGTGCCAGCAGTTTAAAGGGGGAGCAGTACTTC.

This clonotype has ten or more counts. This chain uses TRBV3-1 with TRBJ1-2; unclear D gene. V was shortened by 1 base and J by 3 bases, with 6 bases between the two germline ends. The CDR3 consists of 13 residues. CDR1 LGHDT and CDR2 YNNKEL come from the germline V gene (reference sequence). The CDR3 loop reads CASSQGSDYGYTF. The DNA for the CDR3 is TGTGCCAGCAGCCAAGGATCCGACTATGGCTACACCTTC. Full variable domain (outside the CDR3, taken from reference TRBV3-1 and TRBJ1-2): DTAVSQTPKYLVTQMGNDKSIKCEQNLGHDTMYWYKQDSKKFLKIMFSYNNKELIINETVPNRFSPKSPDKAHLNLHINSLELGDSAVYFCASSQGSDYGYTFGSGTRLTVV.

The chain uses TRBV2 and TRBJ2-7; 11 nucleotides match TRBD1. Germline CDR1 and CDR2: SNHLY and FYNNEI. This CDR3 comprises 14 residues. Trimming removed 6 bases from V and 4 bases from J; junction bases left unmatched: 5. CDR3 protein: CASRLGQGAYEQYF. CDR3 DNA sequence: TGTGCCAGCAGATTAGGACAGGGGGCTTACGAGCAGTACTTC.

This clonotype was detected only a few times. This sequence joins TRBV2 and TRBJ1-1; D ambiguous. The germline V gene encodes CDR1 SNHLY and CDR2 FYNNEI. CDR3 length: 12 amino acids. V dropped 1 base and J dropped 0 bases, with 0 bases sitting between them. CDR3 sequence: CASSEVNTEAFF. The CDR3 coding sequence is TGTGCCAGCAGTGAAGTGAACACTGAAGCTTTCTTT. The whole variable domain, remainder taken from reference TRBV2 and TRBJ1-1, is EPEVTQTPSHQVTQMGQEVILRCVPISNHLYFYWYRQILGQKVEFLVSFYNNEISEKSEIFDDQFSVERPDGSNFTLKIRSTKLEDSAMYFCASSEVNTEAFFGQGTRLTVV.

The chain is built from TRBV4-2 and TRBJ1-4; D is perhaps TRBD1 (6 bases). The CDR3 length is 17 residues. The germline V gene has CDR1 LGHNA and CDR2 YNFKEQ. V lost 4 bases, J lost 3 bases, and 18 bases lay in between. The CDR3 region is CASSPKGNRAANEKLFF. Written as DNA, the CDR3 is TGTGCCAGCAGCCCCAAAGGGAACAGGGCGGCTAATGAAAAACTGTTTTTT.

This rearrangement joins TRBV2 to TRBJ2-3; TRBD2 agrees at 11 bases. V lost 4 bases, J lost 6 bases, and 15 bases stayed unmatched. The CDR3 extends over 18 amino acids. Germline CDR1 is SNHLY and CDR2 is FYNNEI. The CDR3 region has the DNA TGTGCCAGCAGTGCGCCCTTACTAGCGGGGGAAGGTTCGGATACGCAGTATTTT. Amino acids: CASSAPLLAGEGSDTQYF.

This clonotype was picked up many times. The genes are TRBV5-1 and TRBJ2-5; D not certain. Deletions cut 2 bases from V and 3 bases from J, with 8 bases between. The CDR3 is 13 amino acids. CDR1 and CDR2 from the germline V gene are SGHRS and YFSETQ. CDR3 in amino acids: CASSLGVKETQYF. In DNA, the CDR3 is TGCGCCAGCAGCTTAGGAGTTAAAGAGACCCAGTACTTC.

The chain joins TRBV7-2 to TRBJ1-2; TRBD1 might be the D (5 bases). The germline V gene has CDR1 SGHTA and CDR2 FQGNSA. The CDR3 has 12 amino acids. V dropped 1 base and J dropped 10 bases, with 10 bases sitting between them. CDR3 bases: TGTGCCAGCAGCTTAGTGATGGGGCCCTACACCTTC. Amino acid sequence: CASSLVMGPYTF.

As for this clonotype: The germline gene is not matched at one end of the junction; a read error may be the cause. The V gene is TRBV7-7, the J gene TRBJ1-1; 7 bases map to TRBD1. CDR1 and CDR2 (germline): SSHAT, FNYEAQ (reference sequence). This CDR3 has 14 residues. The CDR3 DNA is TGTGCTAGCAGCTTAGTACGAGGGGGCAGTGAAGCTTTCTTT. Translated, it gives CASSLVRGGSEAFF.